Shown below are 6 T cell receptor beta chains from a single sample sequenced in a study of T-cell memory formation after mild COVID-19. TCRdb itself ran the 5' RACE reads through MiXCR, one entry per CDR3 protein. The table has 100,000 to 150,000 distinct CDR3 sequences, about 5.9% seen once. Input material: PBMCs or a T cell subset sorted from them (not recorded which). The receptors shown here come from an adult woman who had mild COVID-19 (a few samples of this study predate the infection). Cell type and time point are not known.

This clonotype has a count of ten or more. V and J are TRBV29-1 and TRBJ1-1, with D possibly matching TRBD1 (5 bases). Trimming shortened V by 6 bases and J by 1 base, and 12 bases separated the two germline ends. Germline-derived CDR1 and CDR2 are SQVTM and ANQGSEA. The CDR3 contains 13 residues. Here the CDR3 DNA reads TGCAGCGTCGCTAGGCAGGGGAACACTGAAGCTTTCTTT. Translated, it gives CSVARQGNTEAFF.

This clonotype was seen only a few times. This chain connects TRBV20-1 to TRBJ1-5; TRBD1 agrees at 7 bases. The germline CDR1 and CDR2 sequences are DFQATT and SNEGSKA (reference sequence). Trimming cost V 0 bases and J 3 bases; bases outside gene matches: 5. The CDR3 is made up of 15 amino acids. CDR3: CSARDLGQINQPQHF. As DNA, the CDR3 is TGCAGTGCTAGAGACCTGGGACAGATCAATCAGCCCCAGCATTTT.

This clonotype came up a few times. V gene TRBV2 combines with J gene TRBJ2-7; D gene uncertain. The CDR3 is made up of 14 amino acids. Trimming took 2 bases from V and 0 from J, leaving 8 bases between them. The germline gives CDR1 SNHLY, CDR2 FYNNEI. The CDR3 DNA reads TGTGCCAGCAGTGAACGGACGAGCTCCTACGAGCAGTACTTC. This gives the protein CASSERTSSYEQYF. Complete variable domain (other parts from reference TRBV2 and TRBJ2-7): EPEVTQTPSHQVTQMGQEVILRCVPISNHLYFYWYRQILGQKVEFLVSFYNNEISEKSEIFDDQFSVERPDGSNFTLKIRSTKLEDSAMYFCASSERTSSYEQYFGPGTRLTVT.

The rearrangement uses TRBV6-5 and TRBJ2-7; D is uncertain. V shed 2 bases and J shed 2 bases, with 7 bases lying between them. The CDR3 has 13 residues. CDR1 is MNHEY, CDR2 SVGAGI, per germline. The CDR3 here is CASSYTGPYEQYF. The DNA for the CDR3 is TGTGCCAGCAGTTACACTGGTCCCTACGAGCAGTACTTC.

The J gene is TRBJ2-2, the V gene TRBV7-8; D possibly corresponds to TRBD2 (6 bases). The germline V gene has CDR1 SGHVS and CDR2 FQNEAQ. This CDR3 has 16 residues. The V and J ends lost 1 base and 3 bases respectively, with 12 bases between them. This CDR3 is CASSLVAGPDTGELFF. The CDR3 region has the DNA TGTGCCAGCAGCTTAGTGGCGGGGCCCGACACCGGGGAGCTGTTTTTT.

This clonotype turned up a few times. The chain links TRBV30 to TRBJ1-2; D may be TRBD1 (5 bases). Deletions cut 4 bases from V and 1 base from J, with 10 bases between. Germline CDR1 reads GTSNPN; CDR2 reads SVGIG (reference sequence). CDR3 length equals 13 residues. CDR3 in amino acids: CAWKDTFNYGYTF. In nucleotides, the CDR3 is TGTGCCTGGAAGGACACTTTTAACTATGGCTACACCTTC.